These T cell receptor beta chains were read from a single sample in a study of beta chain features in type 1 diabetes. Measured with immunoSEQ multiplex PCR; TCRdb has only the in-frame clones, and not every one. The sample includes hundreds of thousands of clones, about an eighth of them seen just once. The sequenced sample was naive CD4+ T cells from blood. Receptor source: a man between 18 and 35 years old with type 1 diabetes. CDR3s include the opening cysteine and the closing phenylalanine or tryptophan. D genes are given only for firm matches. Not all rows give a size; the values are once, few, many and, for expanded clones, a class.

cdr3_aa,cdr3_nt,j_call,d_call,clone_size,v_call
CASSLAVKARVKNIQYF,TGCGCCAGCAGCTTGGCCGTCAAAGCCAGAGTTAAAAACATTCAGTACTTC,TRBJ2-4,-,few,TRBV5-1
CASSQPFSYEQYF,TGTGCCAGCAGCCAACCTTTCTCCTACGAGCAGTACTTC,TRBJ2-7,-,-,TRBV5-4
CASSGTGYEQYF,TGTGCCAGCAGTGGGACCGGCTACGAGCAGTACTTC,TRBJ2-7,-,few,TRBV2
CASNEAGEQFF,TGTGCCAGCAACGAGGCGGGGGAGCAGTTCTTC,TRBJ2-1,-,-,TRBV7-2
CASSEPFEGYEQYF,TGTGCCAGCAGTGAACCCTTTGAGGGCTACGAGCAGTACTTC,TRBJ2-7,-,few,TRBV25-1
CASSQDHEGQGSKQYF,TGTGCCAGCAGCCAAGACCACGAGGGACAGGGGTCCAAGCAGTACTTC,TRBJ2-7,TRBD1,few,TRBV4-2
CASSLGQAGNTIYF,TGTGCCAGCAGCTTAGGACAGGCTGGAAACACCATATATTTT,TRBJ1-3,-,-,TRBV13
CASLPGQGQETQYF,TGTGCCAGCCTACCGGGACAGGGCCAAGAGACCCAGTACTTC,TRBJ2-5,TRBD1,-,TRBV10-3
CASSIDGAVSYEQYF,TGTGCCAGTAGTATCGATGGGGCTGTTTCCTACGAGCAGTACTTC,TRBJ2-7,-,few,TRBV19
CASHSWTGTERDQPQHF,TGTGCCAGCCATTCATGGACCGGGACAGAAAGGGATCAGCCCCAGCATTTT,TRBJ1-5,TRBD1,few,TRBV28
CSATPGEQYF,TGCAGTGCGACCCCCGGCGAGCAGTACTTC,TRBJ2-7,-,-,TRBV20-1
CATSRELNLPYEQYF,TGTGCCACCAGCAGAGAACTCAATCTCCCCTACGAGCAGTACTTC,TRBJ2-7,-,-,TRBV15
CASLGGPVGAQYF,TGTGCCAGCCTCGGGGGCCCCGTGGGGGCGCAGTATTTT,TRBJ2-3,-,few,TRBV28
CASSPGGQGGGIQYF,TGTGCCAGCAGCCCAGGAGGGCAGGGAGGGGGCATTCAGTACTTC,TRBJ2-4,-,-,TRBV11-1
CASRTRQGDNSPLHF,TGTGCCAGCAGGACAAGACAGGGCGATAATTCACCCCTCCACTTT,TRBJ1-6,TRBD1,-,TRBV28
CASTFLDRGGDIQYF,TGTGCCAGCACCTTCTTAGACAGGGGAGGAGACATTCAGTACTTC,TRBJ2-4,TRBD1,few,TRBV28
CASSEEQIFSYEQYF,TGTGCCAGCAGTGAAGAGCAGATTTTCTCCTACGAGCAGTACTTC,TRBJ2-7,-,few,TRBV6-1
CASSFGQGVITGELFF,TGTGCCAGCAGCTTTGGACAGGGGGTTATCACCGGGGAGCTGTTTTTT,TRBJ2-2,TRBD1,-,TRBV4-2
CASARESRNEQYF,TGCGCCAGCGCGAGGGAGTCGCGGAACGAGCAGTACTTC,TRBJ2-7,-,few,TRBV5-1
CASSFPGVEETQYF,TGTGCCAGCAGCTTCCCAGGGGTTGAAGAGACCCAGTACTTC,TRBJ2-5,-,-,TRBV5-6
CASSLQDSGNTIYF,TGCGCCAGCAGCTTGCAGGACTCTGGAAACACCATATATTTT,TRBJ1-3,-,-,TRBV5-1
CASMTGAVETQYF,TGTGCCTCCATGACCGGGGCAGTAGAGACCCAGTACTTC,TRBJ2-5,-,-,TRBV30
CASSPGSTYEQYF,TGTGCCAGCAGCCCTGGGTCTACCTACGAGCAGTACTTC,TRBJ2-7,-,-,TRBV7-9
CASSFGTSGTDTQYF,TGCGCCAGCAGCTTCGGGACTAGCGGGACAGATACGCAGTATTTT,TRBJ2-3,TRBD2,-,TRBV5-1
CASDVKDRPYEQYF,TGTGCCTCCGATGTGAAGGACAGACCCTACGAGCAGTACTTC,TRBJ2-7,-,-,TRBV30
CTSSQDPPGGGELFF,TGCACCAGCAGCCAAGACCCGCCGGGTGGCGGGGAGCTGTTTTTT,TRBJ2-2,-,-,TRBV1
CASSLDLGRYQPQHF,TGTGCCAGCAGCTTAGATCTAGGTCGTTATCAGCCCCAGCATTTT,TRBJ1-5,-,few,TRBV11-2
CASRVGNEQFF,TGTGCCAGCAGGGTAGGAAATGAGCAGTTCTTC,TRBJ2-1,-,-,TRBV5-6
CAWSSMASNYGYTF,TGTGCCTGGAGTTCGATGGCCTCTAACTATGGCTACACCTTC,TRBJ1-2,-,-,TRBV30
CAWHKGAHPTGELFF,TGTGCCTGGCACAAGGGGGCGCATCCAACCGGGGAGCTGTTTTTT,TRBJ2-2,TRBD1,-,TRBV30
CASSWGQSGGYTF,TGTGCCAGCAGTTGGGGACAGTCGGGCGGCTACACCTTC,TRBJ1-2,TRBD1,-,TRBV6-5
CASSLGQGANNEQFF,TGCGCCAGCAGCTTGGGACAGGGGGCAAACAATGAGCAGTTCTTC,TRBJ2-1,TRBD1,-,TRBV5-1
CASSDSRSEAFF,TGTGCCAGCAGTGACTCGAGGTCTGAAGCTTTCTTT,TRBJ1-1,-,few,TRBV6-4
CASKFVGRLNSPLHF,TGTGCCAGTAAATTCGTGGGACGTCTGAATTCACCCCTCCACTTT,TRBJ1-6,-,-,TRBV19
CASSLAGTAGNEQFF,TGTGCCAGCAGCTTAGCCGGGACAGCGGGCAATGAGCAGTTCTTC,TRBJ2-1,-,-,TRBV7-9
CASSATSGNTGELFF,TGTGCCAGCAGCGCAACTAGCGGGAACACCGGGGAGCTGTTTTTT,TRBJ2-2,TRBD2,-,TRBV9
CASTPGAVNTEAFF,TGCGCCAGCACCCCGGGGGCTGTGAACACTGAAGCTTTCTTT,TRBJ1-1,-,few,TRBV5-1
CASSGQQGALYNSPLHF,TGTGCCAGCAGCGGTCAGCAGGGGGCCCTGTATAATTCACCCCTCCACTTT,TRBJ1-6,TRBD1,few,TRBV25-1
CASSVGAGGLTDTQYF,TGTGCCAGCAGCGTAGGTGCGGGAGGGCTCACAGATACGCAGTATTTT,TRBJ2-3,TRBD2,-,TRBV9
CASSREQGEQYF,TGTGCCAGCAGTCGTGAGCAGGGCGAGCAGTACTTC,TRBJ2-7,-,few,TRBV7-2
CASSLIRGRTEQYF,TGTGCCAGCAGCTTAATCAGGGGACGGACCGAGCAGTACTTC,TRBJ2-7,-,few,TRBV7-2
CASRQGRVEKLFF,TGTGCCAGCAGGCAGGGGCGAGTTGAAAAACTGTTTTTT,TRBJ1-4,-,-,TRBV27
CASRGTNEKLFF,TGTGCCAGCCGGGGAACTAATGAAAAACTGTTTTTT,TRBJ1-4,-,few,TRBV6-5
CASSSSFSGANVLTF,TGTGCCAGCAGTTCCTCGTTTTCTGGGGCCAACGTCCTGACTTTC,TRBJ2-6,-,few,TRBV28
CASTTTYNEQFF,TGTGCCAGCACCACCACCTACAATGAGCAGTTCTTC,TRBJ2-1,-,few,TRBV6-5
CASSFYSGGIPDTQYF,TGCGCCAGCAGCTTTTACTCAGGGGGGATCCCCGATACGCAGTATTTT,TRBJ2-3,-,-,TRBV5-1
CAWSVELAGTDTQYF,TGTGCCTGGAGTGTAGAACTAGCGGGCACAGATACGCAGTATTTT,TRBJ2-3,TRBD2,-,TRBV30
CASSLGRTDTQYF,TGTGCCAGCAGTTTAGGGAGAACAGATACGCAGTATTTT,TRBJ2-3,-,few,TRBV28
CAWSFSLAGGARRQYF,TGTGCCTGGAGTTTCTCCCTAGCGGGAGGCGCTCGTCGGCAGTACTTC,TRBJ2-7,TRBD2,few,TRBV30
CASSPPTGSQQYF,TGTGCCAGCAGTCCACCGACAGGGTCCCAGCAGTACTTC,TRBJ2-7,TRBD1,few,TRBV28
CASSRLAGAGELFF,TGTGCCAGCAGTCGACTAGCGGGAGCCGGGGAGCTGTTTTTT,TRBJ2-2,TRBD2,-,TRBV7-6
CASSLRSGRGLDGWFF,TGTGCCAGCAGTTTGCGGTCCGGCAGGGGGCTTGACGGCTGGTTTTTT,TRBJ2-2,TRBD1,-,TRBV27
CASNVLMGGGYTF,TGTGCCAGCAATGTCCTGATGGGGGGTGGCTACACCTTC,TRBJ1-2,-,few,TRBV2